This record covers a single T cell receptor (beta chain). The specificity of this receptor is unknown. Base qualities are not recorded, but no much larger clone differs from it by a single base. This sample is part of a study of blood T cell repertoires in COVID-19 (TCRdb year 2020). For the study in its entirety: The collaborator samples originated in the United States, Italy and Spain and spanned the acute and convalescent phases of COVID-19. The material from the prospective study consisted of cDNA or gDNA derived from T cells, B-cell-depleted T cells, or PBMCs. Subjects who had been exposed to COVID-19, were actively infected with it, or had recovered from it provided the deeply sampled blood TCRbeta repertoires that made up the dataset. The repertoires were released in a freely available public database meant as a resource for research on the immune response to SARS-CoV-2. Samples were obtained from the ongoing ImmuneRACE study (first 160 participants) and from 1,254 subjects provided by 6 global collaborators. Nearly every sample came with metadata listing a de-identified subject ID, COVID-19 status, age in years and sex. Where available, HLA class I and class II types were taken from metadata supplied by the sample provider and were not determined by assay-based typing.

TCRbeta CDR3 regions were amplified from genomic DNA using the immunoSEQ Assay, a bias-controlled multiplex PCR. As for the authors' bioinformatics: Nucleated cell counts per sample were estimated from amplification of reference gene primers within the assay. Sequence reads were collapsed and filtered to measure the absolute abundance of every unique TCRbeta CDR3 rearrangement. For each sample, productive Simpson clonality was calculated as the square root of Simpson's diversity index over productive rearrangements. TCRdb stores this immuneACCESS table with in-frame sequences only. Part of the clones is absent; in the studies checked, under half of the shortfall reflects unresolved V genes, and no reason is known for the rest. V, J and clone size are taken as reported in that table, and D and trimming were inferred from the DNA itself. The sample yields 150,000 to 200,000 clones; almost 85% were counted once. The ten largest clones add up to 12% to 15% of the sample.

Paper-wide results and their limitations: How much clinical and demographic metadata was included differed by source and by participant, and the metadata was provided uncurated.

Whole blood was collected in K2EDTA tubes by collaborating institutions according to the institutions' own protocols. For TCRbeta analysis, collaborator samples were shipped as frozen whole blood, as isolated PBMCs, or as DNA extracted from either sample type. The junction shows trimming of 3 bases on V and 1 base on J, and the gene matches do not reach 10 bases of it. From a lookup of the germline V gene (reference sequence), CDR1 and CDR2 are LNHNV and YYDKDF. Including cysteine and phenylalanine, the CDR3 has 19 amino acids. Only the CDR3 DNA is retained, 57 bases long and in frame from the first base.

Here the chain combines TRBV15 and TRBJ2-3; TRBD2 agrees with 13 junctional bases. Sequences were obtained from peripheral blood. The TCR originated in a man younger than 35 with active or convalescent COVID-19. Read as DNA, the sequence is TGTGCCACCAGCAGGGCCCGCTCCGGGACTAGCGGGGGCACAGATACGCAGTATTTT. This is translated as CATSRARSGTSGGTDTQYF.